This TCR beta chain originates from a study of response to subunit inactivated influenza vaccine. The CDR3 loop spans 14 amino acids. CDR1 is DFQATT, CDR2 SNEGSKA, per germline (reference sequence). Trimming took 5 bases from V and 1 from J; bases not matched to a gene: 3. Using its own MiXCR run on the RT-PCR reads, TCRdb lists one record per CDR3 protein. The data hold about 520,000 distinct CDR3 sequences, with roughly 7.6% observed a single time. The sample consisted of PBMCs from blood, taken around 25 months after vaccination. The clonotype comes from a man aged 50-75 years who received an inactivated influenza vaccine. This sequence joins TRBV20-1 and TRBJ1-5; 9 bases fit TRBD1. In DNA form, the CDR3 reads TGCAGTGCTTTTACAGGGGGCAGCAATCAGCCCCAGCATTTT. It yields the protein CSAFTGGSNQPQHF.